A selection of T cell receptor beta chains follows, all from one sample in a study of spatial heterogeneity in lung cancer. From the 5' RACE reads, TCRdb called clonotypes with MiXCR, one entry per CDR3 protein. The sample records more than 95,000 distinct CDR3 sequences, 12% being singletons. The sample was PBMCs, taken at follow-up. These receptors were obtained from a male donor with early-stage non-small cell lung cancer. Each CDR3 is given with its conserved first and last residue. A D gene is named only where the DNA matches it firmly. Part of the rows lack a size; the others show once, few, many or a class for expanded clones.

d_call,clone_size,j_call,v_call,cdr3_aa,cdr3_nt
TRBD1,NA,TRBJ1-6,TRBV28,CASSWGQLKSPRNSPLHF,TGTGCCAGCAGTTGGGGACAGCTAAAGTCTCCTAGGAATTCACCCCTCCACTTT
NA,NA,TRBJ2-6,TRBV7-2,CASSLAAGGANVLTF,TGTGCCAGCAGCTTAGCGGCAGGTGGGGCCAACGTCCTGACTTTC
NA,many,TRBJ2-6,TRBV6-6,CASSSTGTSGANVLTF,TGTGCCAGCAGCAGTACAGGGACTTCTGGGGCCAACGTCCTGACTTTC
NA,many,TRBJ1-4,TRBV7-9,CASSLAQPSEKLFF,TGTGCCAGCAGCTTAGCCCAGCCAAGTGAAAAACTGTTTTTT
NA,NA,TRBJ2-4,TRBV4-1,CASSQEPPRIQYF,TGCGCCAGCAGCCAAGAGCCACCCCGAATTCAGTACTTC
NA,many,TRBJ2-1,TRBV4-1,CASSPRGLADFNEQFF,TGCGCCAGCAGCCCAAGGGGGCTAGCGGATTTCAATGAGCAGTTCTTC
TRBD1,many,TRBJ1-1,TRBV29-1,CSADRDLNTEAFF,TGCAGCGCCGACAGGGATCTGAACACTGAAGCTTTCTTT
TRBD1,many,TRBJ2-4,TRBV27,CASKATGRENIQYF,TGTGCCAGCAAGGCGACAGGGCGAGAAAACATTCAGTACTTC
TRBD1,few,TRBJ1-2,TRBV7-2,CASSPGQGYYGYTF,TGTGCCAGCAGCCCAGGACAGGGGTACTATGGCTACACCTTC
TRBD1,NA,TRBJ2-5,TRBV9,CASSVGIRQGLETQYF,TGTGCCAGCAGCGTAGGGATCCGACAGGGTTTAGAGACCCAGTACTTC
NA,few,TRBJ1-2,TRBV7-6,CASSPVVGSYGYTF,TGTGCCAGCAGCCCCGTAGTTGGATCCTATGGCTACACCTTC
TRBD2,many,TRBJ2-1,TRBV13,CASRPTSGGITYNEQFF,TGTGCCAGCAGGCCCACTAGCGGGGGGATAACCTACAATGAGCAGTTCTTC
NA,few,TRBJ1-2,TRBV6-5,CASRSSGGYGYTF,TGTGCCAGCCGATCGAGCGGGGGCTATGGCTACACCTTC
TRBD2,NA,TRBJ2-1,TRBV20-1,CSARLAGIYNEQFF,TGCAGTGCTAGACTAGCGGGGATATACAATGAGCAGTTCTTC
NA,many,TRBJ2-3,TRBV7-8,CASSLETDTQYF,TGTGCCAGCAGCCTAGAGACAGATACGCAGTATTTT
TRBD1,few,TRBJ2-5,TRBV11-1,CASSSQGAGQETQYF,TGTGCCAGCAGCTCACAGGGGGCTGGTCAAGAGACCCAGTACTTC
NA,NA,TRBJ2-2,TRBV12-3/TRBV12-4,CASSRVITGELFF,TGTGCCAGCAGTAGGGTAATCACCGGGGAGCTGTTTTTT
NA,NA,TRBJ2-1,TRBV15,CATSRGAGQETYNEQFF,TGTGCCACCAGCAGAGGCGCAGGCCAAGAAACGTACAATGAGCAGTTCTTC
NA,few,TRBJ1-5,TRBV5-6,CASSLRREQPQHF,TGTGCCAGCAGCTTGAGGAGGGAACAGCCCCAGCATTTT
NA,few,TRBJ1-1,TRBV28,CASSLPGRKNTEAFF,TGTGCCAGCAGTTTACCAGGGAGGAAGAACACTGAAGCTTTCTTT
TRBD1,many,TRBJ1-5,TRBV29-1,CSVVTGTGGNQPQHF,TGCAGCGTTGTAACCGGGACAGGGGGTAATCAGCCCCAGCATTTT
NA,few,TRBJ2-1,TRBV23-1,CASSQSQDEQFF,TGCGCCAGCAGTCAATCGCAGGATGAGCAGTTCTTC
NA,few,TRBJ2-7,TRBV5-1,CASSLEGNPAYEQYF,TGCGCCAGCAGCTTGGAAGGAAACCCGGCCTACGAGCAGTACTTC
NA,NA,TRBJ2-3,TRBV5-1,CASSLGFRGPSTDTQYF,TGCGCCAGCAGCTTGGGCTTCAGGGGCCCGAGCACAGATACGCAGTATTTT
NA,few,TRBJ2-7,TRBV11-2,CASSLNEGEQYF,TGTGCCAGCAGCTTAAATGAGGGCGAGCAGTACTTC
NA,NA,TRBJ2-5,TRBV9,CASSVVGTQETQYF,TGTGCCAGCAGCGTAGTGGGGACCCAAGAGACCCAGTACTTC
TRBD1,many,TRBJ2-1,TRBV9,CASSVDRGDEQFF,TGTGCCAGCAGCGTAGACAGGGGAGATGAGCAGTTCTTC
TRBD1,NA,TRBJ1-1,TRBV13,CASRHRGHLNTEAFF,TGTGCCAGCAGGCACAGGGGGCATTTGAACACTGAAGCTTTCTTT
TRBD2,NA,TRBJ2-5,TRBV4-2,CASSPGTSVRQETQYF,TGTGCCAGCAGCCCCGGGACTAGCGTTCGACAAGAGACCCAGTACTTC
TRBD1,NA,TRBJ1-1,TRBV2,CASSRTGAGTEAFF,TGTGCCAGCAGCCGAACAGGGGCAGGAACTGAAGCTTTCTTT
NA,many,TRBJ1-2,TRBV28,CASSPPGRHGYTF,TGTGCCAGCAGCCCCCCAGGGAGACATGGCTACACCTTC
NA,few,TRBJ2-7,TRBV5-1,CASSWGGPYEQYF,TGCGCCAGCAGCTGGGGGGGCCCCTACGAGCAGTACTTC
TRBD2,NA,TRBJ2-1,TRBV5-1,CASSMSGEAYNEQFF,TGCGCCAGCAGCATGAGCGGGGAGGCCTACAATGAGCAGTTCTTC
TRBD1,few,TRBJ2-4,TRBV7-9,CASSLTAGTGKYF,TGTGCCAGCAGCTTAACTGCCGGGACAGGAAAGTACTTC
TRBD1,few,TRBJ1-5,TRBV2,CASSGGTGLQPQHF,TGTGCCAGCAGTGGGGGGACAGGGCTTCAGCCCCAGCATTTT
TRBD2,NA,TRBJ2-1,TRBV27,CASSLLLASYNEQFF,TGTGCCAGCAGTTTATTACTAGCGTCCTACAATGAGCAGTTCTTC
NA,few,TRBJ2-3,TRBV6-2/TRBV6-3,CASSSGQFPTDTQYF,TGTGCCAGCAGTTCCGGACAGTTCCCCACAGATACGCAGTATTTT
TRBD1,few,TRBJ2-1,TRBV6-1,CATISGTGTMISYNEQFF,TGTGCCACTATATCCGGGACAGGGACGATGATCTCCTACAATGAGCAGTTCTTC
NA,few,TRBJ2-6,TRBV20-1,CSARQNRPGTGANVLTF,TGCAGTGCTAGACAAAACCGGCCTGGGACTGGGGCCAACGTCCTGACTTTC
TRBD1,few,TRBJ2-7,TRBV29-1,CSTSGTGGYEQYF,TGCAGCACCTCCGGGACAGGAGGCTACGAGCAGTACTTC
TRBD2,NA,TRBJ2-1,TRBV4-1,CASSQGLAGIYNEQFF,TGCGCCAGCAGCCAAGGACTAGCGGGGATCTACAATGAGCAGTTCTTC
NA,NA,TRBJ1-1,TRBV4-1,CASSYVSSPMNTEAFF,TGCGCCAGCAGCTACGTCTCGAGCCCCATGAACACTGAAGCTTTCTTT
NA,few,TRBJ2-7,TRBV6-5,CASSSSQGRLYEQYF,TGTGCCAGCAGTTCCAGCCAAGGGAGGCTCTACGAGCAGTACTTC
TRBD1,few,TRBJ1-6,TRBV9,CASSAKGAANSPLSF,TGTGCCAGCAGCGCAAAGGGGGCAGCGAATTCACCCCTCTCCTTT
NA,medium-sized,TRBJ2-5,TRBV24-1,CATSSGRDRRYQETQYF,TGTGCCACCAGTAGTGGGAGGGACAGGAGGTACCAAGAGACCCAGTACTTC
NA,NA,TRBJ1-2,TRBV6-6,CATTNGAYGYTF,TGTGCCACCACCAACGGGGCCTATGGCTACACCTTC
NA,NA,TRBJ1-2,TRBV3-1,CASSQFYGYTF,TGTGCCAGCAGCCAGTTCTATGGCTACACCTTC
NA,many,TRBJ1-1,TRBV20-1,CSAMTENTEAFF,TGCAGTGCTATGACAGAGAACACTGAAGCTTTCTTT
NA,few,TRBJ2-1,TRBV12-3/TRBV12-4,CASSPGRGSEQFF,TGTGCCAGCAGCCCGGGGAGGGGGAGTGAGCAGTTCTTC